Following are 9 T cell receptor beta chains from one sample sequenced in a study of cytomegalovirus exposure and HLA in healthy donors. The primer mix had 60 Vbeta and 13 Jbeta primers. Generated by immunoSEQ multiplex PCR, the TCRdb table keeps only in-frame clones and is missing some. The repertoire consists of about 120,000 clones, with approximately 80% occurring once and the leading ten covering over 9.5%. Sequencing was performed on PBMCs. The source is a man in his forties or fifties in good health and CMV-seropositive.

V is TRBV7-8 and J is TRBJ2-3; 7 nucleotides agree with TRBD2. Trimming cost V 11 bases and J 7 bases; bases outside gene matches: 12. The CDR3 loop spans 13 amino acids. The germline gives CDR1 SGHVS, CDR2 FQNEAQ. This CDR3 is CASTAGVRNTQYF. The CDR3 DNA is TGTGCCTCCACTGCGGGGGTCAGGAATACGCAGTATTTT.

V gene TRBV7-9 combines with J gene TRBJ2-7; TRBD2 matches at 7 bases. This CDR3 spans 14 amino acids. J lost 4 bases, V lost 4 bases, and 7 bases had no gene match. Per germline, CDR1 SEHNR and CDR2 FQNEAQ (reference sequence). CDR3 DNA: TGTGCCAGCAGCTCCTCGCGGGGGATTTACGAGCAGTACTTC. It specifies CASSSSRGIYEQYF.

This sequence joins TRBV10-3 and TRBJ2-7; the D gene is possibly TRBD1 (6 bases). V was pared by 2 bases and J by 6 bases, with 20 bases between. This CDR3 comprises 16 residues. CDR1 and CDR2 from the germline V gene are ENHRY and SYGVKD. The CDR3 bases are TGTGCCATCAGTGAGCCGTTAGCCAGGGGCCCCCTCGAGCAGTACTTC. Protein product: CAISEPLARGPLEQYF.

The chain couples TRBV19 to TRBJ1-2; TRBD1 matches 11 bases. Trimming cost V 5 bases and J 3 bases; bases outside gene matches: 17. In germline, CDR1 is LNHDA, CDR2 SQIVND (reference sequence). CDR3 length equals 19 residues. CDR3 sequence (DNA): TGTGCCAGTAGTCCGATACGTCGGGACAGGGGGGATCATTACTATGGCTACACCTTC. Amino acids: CASSPIRRDRGDHYYGYTF.

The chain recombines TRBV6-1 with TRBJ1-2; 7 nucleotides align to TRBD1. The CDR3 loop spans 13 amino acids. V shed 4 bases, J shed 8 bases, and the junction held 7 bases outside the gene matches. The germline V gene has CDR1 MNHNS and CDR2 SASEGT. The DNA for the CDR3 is TGTGCCAGCAGTGTAGTACAGGGGTCAGGCTACACCTTC. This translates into CASSVVQGSGYTF.

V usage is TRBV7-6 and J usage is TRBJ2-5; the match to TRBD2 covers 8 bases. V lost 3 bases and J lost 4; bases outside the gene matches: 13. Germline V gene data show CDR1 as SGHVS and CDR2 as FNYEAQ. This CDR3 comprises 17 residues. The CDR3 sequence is CASSFTRPSGGVETQYF. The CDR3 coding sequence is TGTGCCAGCAGCTTCACCAGGCCCAGCGGGGGAGTAGAGACCCAGTACTTC. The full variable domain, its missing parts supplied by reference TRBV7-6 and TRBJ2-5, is GAGVSQSPRYKVTKRGQDVALRCDPISGHVSLYWYRQALGQGPEFLTYFNYEAQQDKSGLPNDRFSAERPEGSISTLTIQRTEQRDSAMYRCASSFTRPSGGVETQYFGPGTRLLVL.

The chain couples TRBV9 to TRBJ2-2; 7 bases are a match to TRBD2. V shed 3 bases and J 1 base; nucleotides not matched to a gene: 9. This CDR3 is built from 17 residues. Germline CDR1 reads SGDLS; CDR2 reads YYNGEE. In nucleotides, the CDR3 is TGTGCCAGCAGCGGCCGGCGGGGCGGGGGGAACACCGGGGAGCTGTTTTTT. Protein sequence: CASSGRRGGGNTGELFF.

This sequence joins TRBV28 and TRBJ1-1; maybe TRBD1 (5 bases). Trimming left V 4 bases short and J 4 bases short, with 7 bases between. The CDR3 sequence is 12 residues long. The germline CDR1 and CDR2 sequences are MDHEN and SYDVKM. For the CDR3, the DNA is TGTGCCAGCAGTTCTGGGGCCACTGAAGCTTTCTTT. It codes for CASSSGATEAFF.

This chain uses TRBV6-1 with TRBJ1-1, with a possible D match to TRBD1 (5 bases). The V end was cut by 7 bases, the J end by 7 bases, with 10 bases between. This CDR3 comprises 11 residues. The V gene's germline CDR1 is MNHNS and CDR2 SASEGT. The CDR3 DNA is TGTGCCAGCATTGCGACAGTTGAAGCTTTCTTT. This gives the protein CASIATVEAFF.